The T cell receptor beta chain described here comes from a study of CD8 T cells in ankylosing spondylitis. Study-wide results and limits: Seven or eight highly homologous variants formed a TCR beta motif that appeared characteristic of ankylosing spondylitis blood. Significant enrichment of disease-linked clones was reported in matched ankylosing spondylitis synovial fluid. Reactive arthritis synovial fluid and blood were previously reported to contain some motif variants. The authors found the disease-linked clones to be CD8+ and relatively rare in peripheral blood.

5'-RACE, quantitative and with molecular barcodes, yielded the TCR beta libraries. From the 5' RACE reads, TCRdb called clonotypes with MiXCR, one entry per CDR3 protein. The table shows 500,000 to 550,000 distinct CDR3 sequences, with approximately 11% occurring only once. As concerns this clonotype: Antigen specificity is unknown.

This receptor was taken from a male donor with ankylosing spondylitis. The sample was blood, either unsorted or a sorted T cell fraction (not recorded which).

CDR3 nucleotide sequence: TGTGCCACCAGCTCGACCGGATGGAATGAGCAGTTCTTC. Translated, it gives CATSSTGWNEQFF. V is TRBV15 and J is TRBJ2-1; no definite D call. Germline-derived CDR1 and CDR2 are LNHNV and YYDKDF (reference sequence). Trimming took 5 bases from V and 7 from J, leaving 12 bases between them. The CDR3 covers 13 residues.